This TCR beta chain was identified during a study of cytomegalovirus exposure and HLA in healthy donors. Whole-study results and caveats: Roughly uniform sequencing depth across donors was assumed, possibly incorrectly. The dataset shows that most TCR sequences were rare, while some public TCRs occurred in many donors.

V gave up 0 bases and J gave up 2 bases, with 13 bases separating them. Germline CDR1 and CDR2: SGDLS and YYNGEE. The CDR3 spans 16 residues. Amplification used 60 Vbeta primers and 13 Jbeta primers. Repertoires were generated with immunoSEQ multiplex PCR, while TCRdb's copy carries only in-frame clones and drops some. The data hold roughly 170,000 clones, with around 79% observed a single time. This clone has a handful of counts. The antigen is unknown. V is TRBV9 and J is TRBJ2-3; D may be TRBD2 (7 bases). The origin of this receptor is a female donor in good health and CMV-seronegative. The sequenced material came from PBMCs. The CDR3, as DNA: TGTGCCAGCAGCGTAGTTGCGGGGGCCTTCACAGATACGCAGTATTTT. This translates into CASSVVAGAFTDTQYF.